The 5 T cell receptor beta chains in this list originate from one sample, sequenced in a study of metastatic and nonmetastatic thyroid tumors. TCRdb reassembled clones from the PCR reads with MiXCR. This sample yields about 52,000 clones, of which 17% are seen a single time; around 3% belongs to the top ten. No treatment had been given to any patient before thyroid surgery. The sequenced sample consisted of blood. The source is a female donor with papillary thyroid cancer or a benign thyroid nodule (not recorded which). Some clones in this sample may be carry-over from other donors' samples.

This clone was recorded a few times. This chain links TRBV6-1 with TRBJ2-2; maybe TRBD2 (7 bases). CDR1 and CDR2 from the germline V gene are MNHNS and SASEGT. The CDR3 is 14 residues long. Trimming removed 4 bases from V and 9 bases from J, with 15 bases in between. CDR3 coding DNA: TGTGCCAGCAGTGCCCAGGCGGGGGCAAGGGAGCTGTTTTTT. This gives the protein CASSAQAGARELFF.

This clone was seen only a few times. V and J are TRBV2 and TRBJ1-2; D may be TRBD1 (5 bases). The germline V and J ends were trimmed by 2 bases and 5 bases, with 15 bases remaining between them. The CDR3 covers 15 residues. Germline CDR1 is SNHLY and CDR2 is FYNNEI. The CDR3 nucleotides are TGTGCCAGCAGTGAATCTGCCGACAGCGTATATGGCTACACCTTC. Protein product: CASSESADSVYGYTF.

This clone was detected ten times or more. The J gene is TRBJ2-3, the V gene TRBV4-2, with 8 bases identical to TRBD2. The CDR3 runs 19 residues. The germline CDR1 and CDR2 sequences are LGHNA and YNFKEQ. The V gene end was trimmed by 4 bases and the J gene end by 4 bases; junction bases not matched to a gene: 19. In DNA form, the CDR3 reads TGTGCCAGCAGCCCATCGGGTCCTACGCGGGAGGAATTTGCAGATACGCAGTATTTT. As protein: CASSPSGPTREEFADTQYF.

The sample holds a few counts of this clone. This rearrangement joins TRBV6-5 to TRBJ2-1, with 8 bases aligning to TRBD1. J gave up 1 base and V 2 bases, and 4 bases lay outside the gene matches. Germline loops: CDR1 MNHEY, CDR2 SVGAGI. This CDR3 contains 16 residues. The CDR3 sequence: CASSYGQGGSYNEQFF. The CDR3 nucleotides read TGTGCCAGCAGTTACGGACAGGGTGGTTCCTACAATGAGCAGTTCTTC.

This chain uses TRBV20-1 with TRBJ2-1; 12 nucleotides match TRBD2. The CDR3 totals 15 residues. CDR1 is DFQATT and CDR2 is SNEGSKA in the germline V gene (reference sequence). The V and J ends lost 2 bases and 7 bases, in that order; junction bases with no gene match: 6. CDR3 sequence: CSARYSGLAGNEQFF. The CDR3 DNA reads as TGCAGTGCTAGATACTCAGGACTAGCGGGAAATGAGCAGTTCTTC.